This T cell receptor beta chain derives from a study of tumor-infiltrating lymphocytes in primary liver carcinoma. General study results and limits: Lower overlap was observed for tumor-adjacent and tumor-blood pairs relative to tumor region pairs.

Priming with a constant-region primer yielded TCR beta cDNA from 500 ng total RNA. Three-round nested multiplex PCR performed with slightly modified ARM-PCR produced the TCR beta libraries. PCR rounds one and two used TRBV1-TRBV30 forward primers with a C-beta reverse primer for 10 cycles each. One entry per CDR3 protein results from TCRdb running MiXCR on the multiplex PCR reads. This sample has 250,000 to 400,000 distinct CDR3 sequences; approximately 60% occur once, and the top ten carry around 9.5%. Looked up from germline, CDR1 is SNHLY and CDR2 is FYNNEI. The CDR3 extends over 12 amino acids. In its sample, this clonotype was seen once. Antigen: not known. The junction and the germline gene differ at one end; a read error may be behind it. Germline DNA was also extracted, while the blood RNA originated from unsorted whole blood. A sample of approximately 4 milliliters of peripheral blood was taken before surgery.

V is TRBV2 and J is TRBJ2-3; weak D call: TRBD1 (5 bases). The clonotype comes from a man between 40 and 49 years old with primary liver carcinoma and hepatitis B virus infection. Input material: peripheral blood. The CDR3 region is CASSDRASAQYF. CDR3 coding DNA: TGTGCCAGCAGTGACAGGGCCTCGGCGCAATATTTT. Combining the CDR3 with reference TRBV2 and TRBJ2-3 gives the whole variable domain EPEVTQTPSHQVTQMGQEVILRCVPISNHLYFYWYRQILGQKVEFLVSFYNNEISEKSEIFDDQFSVERPDGSNFTLKIRSTKLEDSAMYFCASSDRASAQYFGPGTRLTVL.